Presented here are 24 T cell receptor beta chains from one specimen sequenced in a study of regulatory T cells in long-lasting Graves disease. Library construction for TCR beta used iRepertoire HTBI primers and Arm-PCR of CDR3 regions. TCRdb re-called the multiplex PCR reads with MiXCR, one entry per CDR3 protein. The sample records a few hundred thousand distinct CDR3 sequences, roughly 15% being singletons. The time point is: newly diagnosed GD, antithyroid drugs for less than 3 months. TCR sequences were obtained from RNA taken from PBMCs. These data were also filed under a second study, of T cells in Graves' hyperthyroidism and ophthalmopathy.

The material was peripheral blood mononuclear cells (PBMCs), obtained at new diagnosis, from a patient treated with antithyroid drugs. These receptors were taken from a woman under 30 with Graves disease.

Many counts were recorded for this clonotype. The CDR3 loop reads CASSPDRAGEQYF. CDR3 bases: TGTGCCAGCTCTCCCGACAGGGCAGGCGAGCAGTACTTC. The chain links TRBV18 to TRBJ2-7; 7 bases are shared with TRBD1. This CDR3 is built from 13 residues. Germline V gene data show CDR1 as KGHSH and CDR2 as LQKENI. With V trimmed by 6 bases and J by 6 bases, 8 bases remained unmatched.

This clonotype was seen many times. The chain carries TRBV7-9 and TRBJ1-4; the D gene is possibly TRBD1 (5 bases). Germline V CDR1 and CDR2: SEHNR, FQNEAQ (reference sequence). Trimming shortened V by 6 bases and J by 5 bases, and 16 bases separated the two germline ends. CDR3 size: 15 residues. CDR3 sequence reads: CASSVGGVENEKLFF. In DNA form, the CDR3 reads TGTGCCAGCAGTGTCGGAGGGGTCGAGAATGAAAAACTGTTTTTT. The variable domain in full, completed from reference TRBV7-9 and TRBJ1-4, reads DTGVSQNPRHKITKRGQNVTFRCDPISEHNRLYWYRQTLGQGPEFLTYFQNEAQLEKSRLLSDRFSAERPKGSFSTLEIQRTEQGDSAMYLCASSVGGVENEKLFFGSGTQLSVL.

The genes are TRBV7-9 and TRBJ2-2, with D perhaps given as TRBD1 or TRBD2 (6 bases each). The V end was cut by 8 bases, the J end by 2 bases, with 12 bases between. This CDR3 spans 14 amino acids. The germline CDR1 and CDR2 sequences are SEHNR and FQNEAQ (reference sequence). The CDR3 DNA reads as TGTGCCAGCCCCGGGGGCGCCAACACCGGGGAGCTGTTTTTT. Amino acids: CASPGGANTGELFF.

This clonotype was seen many times. This chain uses TRBV30 with TRBJ2-3; the D gene is possibly TRBD2 (5 bases). CDR1 and CDR2 from the germline V gene are GTSNPN and SVGIG (reference sequence). The CDR3 consists of 15 residues. The V end lost 2 bases, the J end lost 3 bases, and 15 bases lay between the germline ends. CDR3: CAWSPGSRSTDTQYF. As DNA, the CDR3 is TGTGCCTGGAGTCCGGGGTCTAGATCAACAGATACGCAGTATTTT.

The chain links TRBV11-1 to TRBJ2-7; 10 bases match TRBD1. The CDR3 is 15 residues long. The germline V gene encodes CDR1 SGHAT and CDR2 FQDESV (reference sequence). J gave up 3 bases and V 6 bases, and 8 bases lay outside the gene matches. CDR3 bases: TGTGCCAGCAGTAAGACAGGGGGCGAAGTCTACGAGCAGTACTTC. Translated, it gives CASSKTGGEVYEQYF. Variable domain in full (rest from reference TRBV11-1 and TRBJ2-7): EAEVAQSPRYKITEKSQAVAFWCDPISGHATLYWYRQILGQGPELLVQFQDESVVDDSQLPKDRFSAERLKGVDSTLKIQPAELGDSAMYLCASSKTGGEVYEQYFGPGTRLTVT.

This rearrangement joins TRBV7-3 to TRBJ2-1; D gene ambiguous. The J call is in doubt because the DNA end fits TRBJ2-5 better. Germline assignment: CDR1 SGHTA and CDR2 FQGTGA. The CDR3 contains 13 residues. The CDR3 loop is CASSLREQETQYF. The CDR3 region has the DNA TGTGCCAGCAGCTTAAGGGAACAAGAGACCCAGTACTTC.

For this clonotype: The junction departs from the called germline gene at one end, perhaps through a read error. The chain links TRBV4-1 to TRBJ2-7, with TRBD2 matching over 7 bases. There are 15 residues in the CDR3. The V gene's germline CDR1 is MGHRA and CDR2 YSYEKL. For the CDR3, the DNA is TGCGCCAGCAGCCAAGGAAGGCTAGCGGTCTACGAGCGGTACTTC. It encodes CASSQGRLAVYERYF.

This clonotype has only a few counts. This rearrangement joins TRBV12-3 or TRBV12-4 to TRBJ1-3, with D perhaps matching TRBD1 (6 bases). V shed 6 bases and J shed 5 bases, with 17 bases lying between them. This CDR3 has 15 residues. The CDR3 DNA sequence: TGTGCCAGCAGGGAACGCGACAGGTCGAGAAACACCATATATTTT. Translated: CASRERDRSRNTIYF.

This clonotype was counted a few times. The chain employs TRBV7-3 and TRBJ2-1, with 9 nucleotides matching TRBD2. Unmatched junction bases numbered 9, after V lost 4 bases and J lost 8 bases. This CDR3 has 15 amino acids. Germline CDR1 SGHTA, CDR2 FQGTGA. The CDR3 here is CASSSGAGGPYEQFF. CDR3 sequence (DNA): TGTGCCAGCAGCTCTGGGGCGGGGGGGCCGTATGAGCAGTTCTTC.

CDR3 region: CASSRTSGGSNEQYF. CDR3 DNA sequence: TGTGCCAGCAGTCGGACTAGCGGGGGATCAAACGAGCAGTACTTC. V and J are TRBV28 and TRBJ2-7, with 13 bases fitting TRBD2. The trim removed 5 bases at V and 5 bases at J, leaving 6 bases unmatched. The CDR3 runs to 15 residues. Germline CDR1 MDHEN, CDR2 SYDVKM.

This clonotype came up a few times. CDR3 coding DNA: TGCAGTGCTGGCGGGCAGCCTAATGAAAAACTGTTTTTT. Translating it yields CSAGGQPNEKLFF. The rearrangement links TRBV20-1 to TRBJ1-4; D is unresolved. The CDR3 extends over 13 amino acids. In germline, CDR1 is DFQATT, CDR2 SNEGSKA (reference sequence). V was cut by 5 bases and J by 3 bases, with 10 bases left in between.

The genes are TRBV19 and TRBJ2-2; D is unresolved. Germline CDR1 and CDR2: LNHDA and SQIVND (reference sequence). V gave up 4 bases and J gave up 3 bases, with 9 bases separating them. The CDR3 totals 14 residues. In nucleotides, the CDR3 is TGTGCCAGTAGTAGTAGGGTGTACACCGGGGAGCTGTTTTTT. This encodes CASSSRVYTGELFF.

This clonotype has a count of ten or more. Here the CDR3 reads CASSSLDSRGTQYF. For the CDR3, the DNA is TGTGCCAGCAGCTCTCTAGACTCAAGGGGTACGCAGTATTTT. The chain carries TRBV7-3 and TRBJ2-3; weak D call: TRBD1 (5 bases). The CDR3 extends over 14 amino acids. Per the germline V gene, CDR1 is SGHTA and CDR2 is FQGTGA. The germline V and J ends were trimmed by 4 bases and 8 bases, with 16 bases remaining between them.

The table lists this clonotype with many counts. V gene TRBV30 combines with J gene TRBJ2-5, with TRBD2 matching over 11 bases. The J segment lost 2 bases and the V segment lost 4 bases, leaving 3 bases of the junction unmatched. Germline values: CDR1 GTSNPN, CDR2 SVGIG (reference sequence). The CDR3 totals 14 residues. CDR3 DNA: TGTGCCTGGACCGGGACTAGCGGTCAAGAGACCCAGTACTTC. Translated: CAWTGTSGQETQYF.

Ten or more counts support this clonotype. The V and J genes are TRBV9 and TRBJ2-1, with TRBD2 identical over 12 bases. CDR3 length: 17 amino acids. CDR1 is SGDLS, CDR2 YYNGEE, per germline. J lost 6 bases, V lost 0 bases, and 7 bases had no gene match. The CDR3 DNA reads as TGTGCCAGCAGCGTAGATCCACTAGCGGGAGGAAGCAATGAGCAGTTCTTC. Translated: CASSVDPLAGGSNEQFF. The full variable domain, its missing parts supplied by reference TRBV9 and TRBJ2-1, is DSGVTQTPKHLITATGQRVTLRCSPRSGDLSVYWYQQSLDQGLQFLIQYYNGEERAKGNILERFSAQQFPDLHSELNLSSLELGDSALYFCASSVDPLAGGSNEQFFGPGTRLTVL.

The table lists this clonotype with many counts. The J gene is TRBJ1-1, the V gene TRBV3-1; D call uncertain. Deletions cut 0 bases from V and 1 base from J, with 12 bases between. Germline CDR1 and CDR2: LGHDT and YNNKEL (reference sequence). The CDR3 spans 16 residues. Written as DNA, the CDR3 is TGTGCCAGCAGCCAAGATCCGGCGGCTGGGAACACTGAAGCTTTCTTT. Translated, it gives CASSQDPAAGNTEAFF. Combining the CDR3 with reference TRBV3-1 and TRBJ1-1 gives the whole variable domain DTAVSQTPKYLVTQMGNDKSIKCEQNLGHDTMYWYKQDSKKFLKIMFSYNNKELIINETVPNRFSPKSPDKAHLNLHINSLELGDSAVYFCASSQDPAAGNTEAFFGQGTRLTVV.

This clonotype was detected a few times. The J gene is TRBJ2-7, the V gene TRBV5-6; 11 bases are a match to TRBD1. Per the germline V gene, CDR1 is SGHDT and CDR2 is YYEEEE. The CDR3 has 17 amino acids. V lost 5 bases to trimming and J lost 6 bases; unmatched junction nucleotides: 16. DNA for the CDR3: TGTGCCAGCAGTTACACTGGGACAGGGGGGTTCAAGGGCGAGCAGTACTTC. This sequence encodes CASSYTGTGGFKGEQYF.

This clonotype has at least ten counts. The V and J genes are TRBV12-3 or TRBV12-4 and TRBJ1-6; 7 bases map to TRBD1. V shed 5 bases and J 10 bases; nucleotides not matched to a gene: 2. The CDR3 loop spans 12 amino acids. CDR3 in amino acids: CASSRQGSPLHF. The CDR3 DNA reads as TGTGCCAGCAGTCGACAGGGCTCACCCCTCCACTTT.

This clonotype was seen only a few times. The V and J genes are TRBV5-1 and TRBJ2-1; D is unclear. V lost 0 bases and J lost 0, with 25 bases in between. CDR3 size: 21 residues. From germline, CDR1 is SGHRS and CDR2 YFSETQ. The CDR3 DNA reads as TGCGCCAGCAGCTTGGCCGATAGAAGCCGAATAAGCATGAGCTCCTACAATGAGCAGTTCTTC. It codes for CASSLADRSRISMSSYNEQFF.

This clonotype has a count of ten or more. The J gene is TRBJ2-7, the V gene TRBV5-5; D not resolved. The CDR3 totals 14 residues. CDR1 and CDR2 from the germline V gene are SGHKS and YYEKEE (reference sequence). V was cut by 5 bases and J by 2 bases, with 14 bases left in between. The CDR3, as DNA: TGTGCCAGCAGTCCCCTTTTACGGGCCTACGAGCAGTACTTC. This sequence encodes CASSPLLRAYEQYF.

A few counts support this clonotype. The rearrangement links TRBV6-4 to TRBJ2-5; TRBD1 matches at 9 bases. The CDR3 extends over 14 amino acids. Germline V gene lookup returns CDR1 MRHNA and CDR2 SNTAGT. The V gene end was trimmed by 8 bases and the J gene end by 5 bases; junction bases not matched to a gene: 9. CDR3 sequence (DNA): TGTGCCAGCTATAGGACAGGGGATGAGGAGACCCAGTACTTC. Translation: CASYRTGDEETQYF.

With regard to this clonotype: This may be a read error, as it is one base from a much larger clone. This chain connects TRBV28 to TRBJ1-6; no firm D call. This CDR3 has 11 residues. V gave up 10 bases and J gave up 14 bases, with 15 bases separating them. From germline, CDR1 is MDHEN and CDR2 SYDVKM. CDR3 protein: CATTGSFTLHF. DNA of the CDR3: TGTGCCACAACCGGATCCTTCACCCTCCACTTT.

This rearrangement joins TRBV5-1 to TRBJ2-3; TRBD2 matches at 12 bases. With V trimmed by 4 bases and J by 2 bases, 5 bases remained unmatched. This CDR3 is built from 16 residues. CDR1 is SGHRS, CDR2 YFSETQ, per germline. Written as DNA, the CDR3 is TGCGCCAGCAGCCCGTCTAGCGGGGGGGACACAGATACGCAGTATTTT. Translating gives CASSPSSGGDTDTQYF.

The sample holds many counts of this clonotype. The V gene is TRBV18, the J gene TRBJ1-1; D is ambiguous. Looked up from germline, CDR1 is KGHSH and CDR2 is LQKENI. V was clipped by 2 bases and J by 3 bases, with 7 bases between them. There are 13 residues in the CDR3. Here the CDR3 reads CASSPNVDTEAFF. The CDR3 DNA is TGTGCCAGCTCACCAAACGTGGACACTGAAGCTTTCTTT.